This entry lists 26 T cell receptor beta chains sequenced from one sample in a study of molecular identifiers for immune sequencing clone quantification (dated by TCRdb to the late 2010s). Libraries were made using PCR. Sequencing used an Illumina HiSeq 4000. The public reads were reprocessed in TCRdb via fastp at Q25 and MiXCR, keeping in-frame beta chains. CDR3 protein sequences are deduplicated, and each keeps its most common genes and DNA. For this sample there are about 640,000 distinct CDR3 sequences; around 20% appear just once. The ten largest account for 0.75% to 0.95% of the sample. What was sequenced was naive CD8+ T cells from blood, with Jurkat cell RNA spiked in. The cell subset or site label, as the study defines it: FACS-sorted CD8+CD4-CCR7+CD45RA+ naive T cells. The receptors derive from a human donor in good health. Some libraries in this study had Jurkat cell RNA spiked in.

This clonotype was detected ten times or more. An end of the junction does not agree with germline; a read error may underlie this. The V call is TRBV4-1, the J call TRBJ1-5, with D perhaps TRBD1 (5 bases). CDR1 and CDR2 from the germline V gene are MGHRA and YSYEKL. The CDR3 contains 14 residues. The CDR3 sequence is CASSQGQVNQPQHF. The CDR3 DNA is TGCGCCAGCAGTCAAGGACAAGTCAATCAGCCCCAGCATTTT.

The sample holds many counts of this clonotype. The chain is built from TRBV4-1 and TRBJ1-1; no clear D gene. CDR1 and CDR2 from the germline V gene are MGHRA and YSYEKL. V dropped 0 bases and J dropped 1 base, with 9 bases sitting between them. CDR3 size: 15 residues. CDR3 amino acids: CASSQDATTNTEAFF. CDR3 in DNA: TGCGCCAGCAGCCAAGACGCGACAACGAACACTGAAGCTTTCTTT.

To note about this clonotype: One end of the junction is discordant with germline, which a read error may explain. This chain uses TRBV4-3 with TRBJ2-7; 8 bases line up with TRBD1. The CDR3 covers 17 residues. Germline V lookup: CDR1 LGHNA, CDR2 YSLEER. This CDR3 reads CASSQDFRTGLSCEQYF. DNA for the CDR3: TGCGCCAGCAGCCAAGATTTCCGGACAGGGCTATCCTGCGAGCAGTACTTC.

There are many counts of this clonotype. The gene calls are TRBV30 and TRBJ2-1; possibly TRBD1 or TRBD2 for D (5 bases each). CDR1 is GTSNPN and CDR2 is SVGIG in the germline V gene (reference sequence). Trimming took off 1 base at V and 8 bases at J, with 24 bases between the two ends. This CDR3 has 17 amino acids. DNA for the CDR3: TGTGCCTGGAGTGATGGATTAGGGACGGGCGTTGGGGATGAGCAGTTCTTC. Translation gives CAWSDGLGTGVGDEQFF.

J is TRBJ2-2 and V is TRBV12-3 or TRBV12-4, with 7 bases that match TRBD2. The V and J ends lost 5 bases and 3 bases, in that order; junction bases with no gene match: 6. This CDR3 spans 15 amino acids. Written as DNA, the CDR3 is TGTGCCAGCAGTAGAATGGGGGGGGACACCGGGGAGCTGTTTTTT. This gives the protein CASSRMGGDTGELFF.

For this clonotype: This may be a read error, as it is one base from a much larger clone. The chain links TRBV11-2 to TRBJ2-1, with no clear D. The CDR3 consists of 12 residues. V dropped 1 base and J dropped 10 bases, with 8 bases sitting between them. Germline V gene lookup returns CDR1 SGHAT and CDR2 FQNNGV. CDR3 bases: TGTGCCAGCAGCTTAGCAGCCCACGAGCAGTTCTTC. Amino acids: CASSLAAHEQFF.

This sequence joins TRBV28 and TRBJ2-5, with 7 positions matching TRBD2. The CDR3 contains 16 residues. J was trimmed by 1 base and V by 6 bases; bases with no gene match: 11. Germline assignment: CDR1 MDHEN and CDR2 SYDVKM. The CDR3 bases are TGTGCCAGCAGCCTCTTGTCGGCGGGAGTCCAAGAGACCCAGTACTTC. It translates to CASSLLSAGVQETQYF.

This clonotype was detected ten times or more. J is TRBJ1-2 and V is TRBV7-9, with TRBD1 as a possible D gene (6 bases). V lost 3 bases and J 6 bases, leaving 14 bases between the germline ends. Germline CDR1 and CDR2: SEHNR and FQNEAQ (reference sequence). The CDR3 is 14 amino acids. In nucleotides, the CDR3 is TGTGCCAGCAGCTTGCAGGGGAGGTTGGATGGCTACACCTTC. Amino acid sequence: CASSLQGRLDGYTF.

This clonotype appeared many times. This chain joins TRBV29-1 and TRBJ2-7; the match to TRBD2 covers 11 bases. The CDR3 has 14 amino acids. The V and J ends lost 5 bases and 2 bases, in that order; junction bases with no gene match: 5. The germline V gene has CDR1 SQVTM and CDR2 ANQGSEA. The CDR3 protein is CSVTLAGAPYEQYF. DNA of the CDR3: TGCAGCGTTACACTAGCGGGGGCCCCCTACGAGCAGTACTTC.

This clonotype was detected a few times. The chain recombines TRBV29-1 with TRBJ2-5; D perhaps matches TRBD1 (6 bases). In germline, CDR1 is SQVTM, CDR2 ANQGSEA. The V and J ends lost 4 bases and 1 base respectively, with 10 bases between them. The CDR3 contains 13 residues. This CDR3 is CSVVARGQETQYF. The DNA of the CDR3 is TGCAGCGTTGTAGCCAGGGGCCAAGAGACCCAGTACTTC.

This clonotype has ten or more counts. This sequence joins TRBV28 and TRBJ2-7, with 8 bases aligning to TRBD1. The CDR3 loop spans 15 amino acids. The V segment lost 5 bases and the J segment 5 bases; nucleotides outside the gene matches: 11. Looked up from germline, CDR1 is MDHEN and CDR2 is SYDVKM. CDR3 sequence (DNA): TGTGCCAGCAGTGCCCCGAGGACAGGGTTGAACGAGCAGTACTTC. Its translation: CASSAPRTGLNEQYF.

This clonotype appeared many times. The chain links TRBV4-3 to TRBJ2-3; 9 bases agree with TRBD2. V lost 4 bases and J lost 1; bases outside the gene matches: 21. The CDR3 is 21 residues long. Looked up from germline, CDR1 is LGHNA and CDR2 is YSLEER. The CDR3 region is CASSLSPWRGGGREGTDTQYF. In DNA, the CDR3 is TGCGCCAGCAGCCTTTCGCCCTGGCGGGGGGGCGGTCGAGAGGGCACAGATACGCAGTATTTT.

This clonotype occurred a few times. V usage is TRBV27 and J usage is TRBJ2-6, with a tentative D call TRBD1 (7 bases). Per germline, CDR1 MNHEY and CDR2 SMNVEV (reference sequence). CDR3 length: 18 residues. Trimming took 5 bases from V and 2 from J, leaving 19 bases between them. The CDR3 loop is CASSGGATGLAGANVLTF. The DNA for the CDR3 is TGTGCCAGCAGTGGAGGGGCGACAGGGCTGGCTGGGGCCAACGTCCTGACTTTC.

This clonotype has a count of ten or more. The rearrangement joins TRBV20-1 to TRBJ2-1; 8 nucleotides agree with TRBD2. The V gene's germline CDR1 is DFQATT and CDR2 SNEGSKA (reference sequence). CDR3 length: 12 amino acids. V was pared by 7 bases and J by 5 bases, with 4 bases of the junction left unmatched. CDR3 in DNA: TGCAGTGTTACTAGCGGAGACAATGAGCAGTTCTTC. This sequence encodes CSVTSGDNEQFF.

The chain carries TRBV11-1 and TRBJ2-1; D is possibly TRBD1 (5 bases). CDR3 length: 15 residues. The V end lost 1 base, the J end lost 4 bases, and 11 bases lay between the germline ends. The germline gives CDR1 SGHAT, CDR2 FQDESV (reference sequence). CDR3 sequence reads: CASSLDGARYNEQFF. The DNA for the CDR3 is TGTGCCAGCAGCTTAGATGGGGCGAGGTACAATGAGCAGTTCTTC.

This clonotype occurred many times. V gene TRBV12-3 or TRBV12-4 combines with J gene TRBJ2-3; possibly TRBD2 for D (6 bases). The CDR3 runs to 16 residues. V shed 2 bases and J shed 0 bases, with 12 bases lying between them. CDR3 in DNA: TGTGCCAGCAGTTTACGCGGCGGGACTAGCACAGATACGCAGTATTTT. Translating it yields CASSLRGGTSTDTQYF.

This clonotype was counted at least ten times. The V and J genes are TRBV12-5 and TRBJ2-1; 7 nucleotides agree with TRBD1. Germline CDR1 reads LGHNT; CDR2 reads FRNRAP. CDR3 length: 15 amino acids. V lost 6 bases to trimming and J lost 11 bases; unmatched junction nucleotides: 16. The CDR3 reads CASGGGPDSPYKQFF. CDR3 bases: TGTGCTAGTGGAGGGGGCCCTGACTCCCCCTACAAGCAGTTCTTC.

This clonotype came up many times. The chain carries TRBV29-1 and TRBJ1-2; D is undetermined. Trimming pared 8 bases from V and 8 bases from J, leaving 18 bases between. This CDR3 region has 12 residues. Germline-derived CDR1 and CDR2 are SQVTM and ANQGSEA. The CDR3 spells CSFSPVGGGYTF. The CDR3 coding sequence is TGCAGCTTCTCCCCCGTGGGTGGCGGCTACACCTTC.

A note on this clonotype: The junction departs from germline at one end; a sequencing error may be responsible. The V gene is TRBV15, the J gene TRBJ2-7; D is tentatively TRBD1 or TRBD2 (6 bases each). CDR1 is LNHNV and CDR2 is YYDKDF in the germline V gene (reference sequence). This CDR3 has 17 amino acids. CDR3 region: CAISRDRGADYSYEQYF. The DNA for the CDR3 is TGTGCCATCAGCAGAGATAGGGGGGCGGATTACTCCTACGAGCAGTACTTC.

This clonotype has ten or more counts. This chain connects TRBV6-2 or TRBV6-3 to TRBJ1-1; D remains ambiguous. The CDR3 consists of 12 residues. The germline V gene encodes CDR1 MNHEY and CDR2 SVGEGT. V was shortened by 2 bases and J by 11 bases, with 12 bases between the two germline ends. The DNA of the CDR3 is TGTGCCAGCAGTTACCCCGATCCGTATGCTTTCTTT. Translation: CASSYPDPYAFF.

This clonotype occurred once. The CDR3 nucleotides are TGTGCCAGCAGTATTAGCGGGGAGGTGCACAATGAGCAGTTCTTC. It translates to CASSISGEVHNEQFF. The rearrangement links TRBV6-4 to TRBJ2-1; TRBD2 aligns across 8 bases. Losses at the gene ends were 5 bases for V and 5 bases for J; bases not matched to a gene: 8. The CDR3 sequence is 15 residues long. Germline V gives CDR1 MRHNA, CDR2 SNTAGT.

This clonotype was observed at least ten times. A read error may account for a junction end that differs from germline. This CDR3 is CASSYYPNPGQGFF. DNA for the CDR3: TGTGCCAGCAGTTACTACCCGAACCCGGGACAGGGCTTCTTC. The V call is TRBV12-3 or TRBV12-4, the J call TRBJ1-2; 9 bases are shared with TRBD1. This CDR3 spans 14 amino acids.

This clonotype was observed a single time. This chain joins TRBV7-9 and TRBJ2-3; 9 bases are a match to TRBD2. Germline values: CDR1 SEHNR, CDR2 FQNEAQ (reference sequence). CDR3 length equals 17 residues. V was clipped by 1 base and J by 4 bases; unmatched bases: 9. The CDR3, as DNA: TGTGCCAGCAGCTTAGATCGGTTTGTAGCGGGAGCAGATACGCAGTATTTT. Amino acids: CASSLDRFVAGADTQYF.

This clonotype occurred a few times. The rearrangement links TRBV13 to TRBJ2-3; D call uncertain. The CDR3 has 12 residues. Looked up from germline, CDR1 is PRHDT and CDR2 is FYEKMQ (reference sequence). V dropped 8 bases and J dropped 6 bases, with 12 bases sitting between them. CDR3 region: CASHYLADTQYF. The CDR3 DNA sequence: TGTGCCAGCCACTATTTGGCCGATACGCAGTATTTT.

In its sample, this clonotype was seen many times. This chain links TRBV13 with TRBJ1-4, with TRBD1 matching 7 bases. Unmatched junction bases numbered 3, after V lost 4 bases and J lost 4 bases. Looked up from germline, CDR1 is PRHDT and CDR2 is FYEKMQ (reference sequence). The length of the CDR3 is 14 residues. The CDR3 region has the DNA TGTGCCAGCAGCTGGGGACAGAATAATGAAAAACTGTTTTTT. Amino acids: CASSWGQNNEKLFF.

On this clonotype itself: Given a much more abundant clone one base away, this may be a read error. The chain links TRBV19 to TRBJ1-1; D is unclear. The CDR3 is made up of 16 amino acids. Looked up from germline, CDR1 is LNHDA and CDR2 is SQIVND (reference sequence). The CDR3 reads CASSIAVKYMNTEALF. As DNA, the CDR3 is TGTGCCAGTAGTATAGCCGTTAAATATATGAACACTGAAGCTCTCTTT. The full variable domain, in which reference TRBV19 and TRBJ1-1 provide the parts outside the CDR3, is DGGITQSPKYLFRKEGQNVTLSCEQNLNHDAMYWYRQDPGQGLRLIYYSQIVNDFQKGDIAEGYSVSREKKESFPLTVTSAQKNPTAFYLCASSIAVKYMNTEALFGQGTRLTVV.